The clone carrying this TCR beta chain has ten or more counts. Its antigen is as yet unknown. One end of the junction does not line up with germline, which may come from a read error. Patients aged 18 to 65 with hyperthyroidism were newly diagnosed, with duration under 2 months. Together with thyroid ultrasound, orbital computed tomography, serum thyroxine and TRAb, clinical symptoms were used for diagnoses. This CDR3 is built from 14 residues. Germline V CDR1 and CDR2: MNHEY, SMNVEV (reference sequence). RNA transcripts gave rise to amplified TCR beta CDR3 regions. Initially, a first-round RT-PCR of the TCR CDR3 employed the HTBI primer set. TCRdb analysed the multiplex PCR reads with MiXCR anew, one entry per CDR3 protein. The sample lists some 460,000 distinct CDR3 sequences, around 16% occurring once. The data derive from a study of T cells in Graves' hyperthyroidism and ophthalmopathy. Regarding the study as a whole: Among thyroid clonotypes expanded above 0.001, most also appeared in blood.

This sequence originates from a woman between 18 and 29 years old with Graves' hyperthyroidism. The rearrangement uses TRBV27 and TRBJ2-7; D is perhaps TRBD2 (7 bases). The sequenced sample consisted of blood. The CDR3 DNA is TGTGCCAGCAGCTCCTGGGGGGGCTCCTACAAGCAGTACTTC. Translating gives CASSSWGGSYKQYF.